Listed below are T cell receptor beta chains from one sample, sequenced in a study of cytomegalovirus exposure and HLA in healthy donors. Sequenced by immunoSEQ multiplex PCR; TCRdb stores in-frame clones only, minus some. The table includes around 96,000 clones, around 76% detected once. Sequences were obtained from PBMCs. Source of these receptors: a man under 40 in good health and CMV-seropositive. Both conserved end residues are part of each CDR3. A D gene is named only where the DNA matches it firmly. Clone size, where shown, is once, few, many, or a class for clones that have expanded.

V gene	clone size	D gene	J gene	CDR3 protein	CDR3 DNA
TRBV9	.	.	TRBJ1-6	CASSVDPVRGSPLHF	TGTGCCAGCAGCGTAGACCCAGTTCGAGGGTCACCCCTCCACTTT
TRBV6-1	.	.	TRBJ2-5	CASSVHRTQETQYF	TGTGCCAGCAGTGTACACAGGACACAAGAGACCCAGTACTTC
TRBV6-1	few	.	TRBJ1-1	CASNRGGAIEAFF	TGTGCCAGCAATCGAGGGGGGGCAATTGAAGCTTTCTTT
TRBV5-3	.	TRBD2	TRBJ2-1	CARSLAGVVSYNEQFF	TGTGCCAGAAGCCTAGCGGGGGTGGTCTCCTACAATGAGCAGTTCTTC
TRBV4-1	.	.	TRBJ1-6	CASSQGLNSPLHF	TGCGCCAGCAGCCAGGGCCTTAATTCACCCCTCCACTTT
TRBV2	.	.	TRBJ2-7	CASSVVSYEQYF	TGTGCCAGCAGTGTCGTCAGCTACGAGCAGTACTTC
TRBV6-1	.	.	TRBJ2-7	CASTIWYEQYF	TGTGCCAGTACTATTTGGTACGAGCAGTACTTC
TRBV18	.	.	TRBJ1-4	CASSPRQAYNEKLFF	TGTGCCAGCTCACCAAGACAAGCTTATAATGAAAAACTGTTTTTT
TRBV4-2	.	TRBD2	TRBJ2-5	CASSQELQAGGGAQYF	TGTGCCAGCAGCCAAGAACTCCAAGCGGGGGGTGGGGCCCAGTACTTC
TRBV7-2	.	TRBD2	TRBJ2-2	CASSLVGTAGGALGGELFF	TGTGCCAGCAGCTTAGTAGGGACCGCGGGGGGGGCGCTCGGCGGGGAGCTGTTTTTT
TRBV2	.	TRBD1	TRBJ1-5	CASRRQGYLQPQHF	TGTGCCAGCAGACGACAGGGATATTTGCAGCCCCAGCATTTT
TRBV2	few	TRBD1	TRBJ1-5	CASSEPPGQGNQPQHF	TGTGCCAGCAGTGAGCCACCGGGACAGGGGAATCAGCCCCAGCATTTT
TRBV27	.	.	TRBJ1-2	CASSLSGGQGGFSEGYTF	TGTGCCAGCAGTTTATCGGGGGGGCAGGGTGGCTTTTCGGAAGGCTACACCTTC
TRBV6-6	.	TRBD1	TRBJ1-2	CASSYLRDSAIEGYTF	TGTGCCAGCAGTTACTTACGGGACAGTGCCATCGAGGGCTACACCTTC
TRBV19	few	.	TRBJ2-2	CASKGEGDTGELFF	TGTGCCAGTAAGGGGGAAGGGGACACCGGGGAGCTGTTTTTT
TRBV9	.	TRBD1	TRBJ1-6	CASSGQGASPLHF	TGTGCCAGCAGCGGGCAGGGGGCTTCACCCCTCCACTTT
TRBV6-6	.	.	TRBJ2-5	CASSYDSGGWETQYF	TGTGCCAGCAGTTACGATTCAGGAGGGTGGGAGACCCAGTACTTC
TRBV5-1	.	TRBD1	TRBJ1-6	CASRPGQGASPLHF	TGCGCCAGCCGCCCCGGACAGGGGGCCTCACCCCTCCACTTT